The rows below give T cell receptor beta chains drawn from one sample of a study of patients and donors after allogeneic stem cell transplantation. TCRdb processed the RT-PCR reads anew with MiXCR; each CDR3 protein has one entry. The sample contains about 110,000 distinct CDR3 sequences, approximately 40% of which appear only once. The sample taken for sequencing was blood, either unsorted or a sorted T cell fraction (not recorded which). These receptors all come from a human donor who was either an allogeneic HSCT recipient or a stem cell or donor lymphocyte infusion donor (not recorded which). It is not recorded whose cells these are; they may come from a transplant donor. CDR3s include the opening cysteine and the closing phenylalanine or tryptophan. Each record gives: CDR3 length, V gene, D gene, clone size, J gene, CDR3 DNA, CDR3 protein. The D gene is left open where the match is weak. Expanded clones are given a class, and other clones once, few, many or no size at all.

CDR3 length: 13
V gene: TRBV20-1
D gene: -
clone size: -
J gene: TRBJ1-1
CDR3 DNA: TGCAGTGCTAGAGACCTAGCGGGTACTGGGGCTTTCTTT
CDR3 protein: CSARDLAGTGAFF

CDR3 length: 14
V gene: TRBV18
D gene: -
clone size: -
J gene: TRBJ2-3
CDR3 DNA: TGTGCCAGCTCCCCCGGAAGAAACACAGATACGCAGTATTTT
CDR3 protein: CASSPGRNTDTQYF

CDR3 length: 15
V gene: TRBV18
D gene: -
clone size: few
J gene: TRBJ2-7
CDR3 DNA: TGTGCCAGCTCACTGGGACAAGTCAGCTCCTACGAGCAGTACTTC
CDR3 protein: CASSLGQVSSYEQYF

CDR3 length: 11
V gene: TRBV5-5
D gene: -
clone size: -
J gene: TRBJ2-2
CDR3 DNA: TGTGCCAGCAGCTTGAACGGGGAGCTGTTTTTT
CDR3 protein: CASSLNGELFF

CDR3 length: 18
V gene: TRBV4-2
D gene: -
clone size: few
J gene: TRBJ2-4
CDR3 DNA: TGTGCCAGCAGCCAAGAAATTATGTACGTCGGAGCCAAAAACATTCAGTACTTC
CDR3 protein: CASSQEIMYVGAKNIQYF

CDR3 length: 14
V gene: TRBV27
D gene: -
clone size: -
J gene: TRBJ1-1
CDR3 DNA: TGTGCCAGCACGCGTACAGCCCGGAACACTGAAGCTTTCTTT
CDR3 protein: CASTRTARNTEAFF

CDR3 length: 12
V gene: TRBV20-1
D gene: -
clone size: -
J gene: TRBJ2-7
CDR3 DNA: TGCAGTGCCAGCCCCCGGCACTACGAGCAGTACTTC
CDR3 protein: CSASPRHYEQYF

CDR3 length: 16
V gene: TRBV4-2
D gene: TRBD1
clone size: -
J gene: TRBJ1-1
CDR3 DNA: TGTGCCAGCAGCCAAGGGGGGACAGGGGCCTACACTGAAGCTTTCTTT
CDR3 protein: CASSQGGTGAYTEAFF

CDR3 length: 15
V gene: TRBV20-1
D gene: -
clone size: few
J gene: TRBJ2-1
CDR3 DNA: TGCAGTGCTAGAGTTCCGGGACGTTCCTACAATGAGCAGTTCTTC
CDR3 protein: CSARVPGRSYNEQFF

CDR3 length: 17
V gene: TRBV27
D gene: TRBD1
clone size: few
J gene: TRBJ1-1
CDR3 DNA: TGTGCCAGCAGTCCGAAGCGACAGGGACAGGGTAGCACTGAAGCTTTCTTT
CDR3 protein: CASSPKRQGQGSTEAFF

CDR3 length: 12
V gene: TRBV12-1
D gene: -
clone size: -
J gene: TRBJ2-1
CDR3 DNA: TGTGCCAGCAGCTTTGGTAAAATTGAGCAGTTCTTC
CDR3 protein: CASSFGKIEQFF

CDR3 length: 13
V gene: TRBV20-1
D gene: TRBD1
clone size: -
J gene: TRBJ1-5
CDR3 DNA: TGCAGTGCCACGGACAGGGTGGGTCAGCCCCAGCATTTT
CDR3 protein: CSATDRVGQPQHF

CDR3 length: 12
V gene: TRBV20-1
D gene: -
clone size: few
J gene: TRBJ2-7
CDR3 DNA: TGCAGTGCTACCGGACAGACCTACGAGCAGTACTTC
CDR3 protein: CSATGQTYEQYF

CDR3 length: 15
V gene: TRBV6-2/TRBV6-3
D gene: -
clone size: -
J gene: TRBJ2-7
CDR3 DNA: TGTGCCAGCAGTTACGGTAGCGGAGCCTCCTACGAGCAGTACTTC
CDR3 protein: CASSYGSGASYEQYF

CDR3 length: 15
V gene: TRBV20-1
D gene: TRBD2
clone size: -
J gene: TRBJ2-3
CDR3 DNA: TGCAGTGCTAGAGCTAGCGGACTAAGCACAGATACGCAGTATTTT
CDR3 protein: CSARASGLSTDTQYF

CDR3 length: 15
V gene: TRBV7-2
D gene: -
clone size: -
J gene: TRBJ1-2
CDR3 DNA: TGTGCCAGCAGCTTAGAAGGACCTTGGATCTATGGCTACACCTTC
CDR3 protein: CASSLEGPWIYGYTF

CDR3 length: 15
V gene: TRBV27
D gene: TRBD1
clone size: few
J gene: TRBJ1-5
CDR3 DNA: TGTGCCAGCAGTTCCGGACAGGGACGTTTGCAGCCCCAGCATTTT
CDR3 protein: CASSSGQGRLQPQHF

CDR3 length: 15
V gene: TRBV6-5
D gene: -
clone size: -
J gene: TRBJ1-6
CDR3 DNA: TGTGCCAGCAGTTACGGCGGACTATTTAATTCACCCCTCCACTTT
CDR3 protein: CASSYGGLFNSPLHF